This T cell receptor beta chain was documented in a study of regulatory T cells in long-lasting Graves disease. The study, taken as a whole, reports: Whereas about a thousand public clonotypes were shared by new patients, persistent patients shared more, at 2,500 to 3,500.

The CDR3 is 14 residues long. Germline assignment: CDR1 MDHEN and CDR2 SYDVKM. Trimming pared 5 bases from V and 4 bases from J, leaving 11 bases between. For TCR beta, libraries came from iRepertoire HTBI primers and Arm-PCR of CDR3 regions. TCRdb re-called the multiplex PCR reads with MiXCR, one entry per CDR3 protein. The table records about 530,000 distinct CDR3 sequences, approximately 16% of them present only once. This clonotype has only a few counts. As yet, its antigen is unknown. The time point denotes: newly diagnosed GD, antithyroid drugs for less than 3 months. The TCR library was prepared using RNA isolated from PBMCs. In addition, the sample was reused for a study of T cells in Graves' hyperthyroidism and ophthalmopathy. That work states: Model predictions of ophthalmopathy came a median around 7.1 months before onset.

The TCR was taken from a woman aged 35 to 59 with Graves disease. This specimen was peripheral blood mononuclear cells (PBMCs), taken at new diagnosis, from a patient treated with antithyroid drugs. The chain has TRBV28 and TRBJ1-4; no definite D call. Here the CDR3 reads CASSRTESNEKLFF. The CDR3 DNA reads TGTGCCAGCAGTCGAACAGAAAGTAATGAAAAACTGTTTTTT.